A selection of T cell receptor beta chains follows, all from one sample in a study of CD8 T cells in Susac syndrome. In TCRdb, the immunoSEQ multiplex PCR reads were re-called with MiXCR into one record per CDR3 protein. The profile shows roughly 200,000 distinct CDR3 sequences, 95% of them singletons. Sequencing was carried out using CD4+ T cells from PBMCs. The receptors originated from a human donor in good health. CDR3s include the opening cysteine and the closing phenylalanine or tryptophan. D genes are given only for firm matches. Size values are once, few and many counts, or a class for expanded clones, and some rows have none.

j_call,v_call,clone_size,d_call,cdr3_aa,cdr3_nt
TRBJ1-2,TRBV27,.,TRBD1,CASTPDLTGLHGYTF,TGTGCCAGCACCCCCGACCTGACAGGGTTGCATGGCTACACCTTC
TRBJ2-3,TRBV20-1,.,.,CSAEPALITDTQYF,TGCAGTGCTGAACCCGCCCTAATCACAGATACGCAGTATTTT
TRBJ2-3,TRBV9,.,.,CASSVVGALGADTQYF,TGTGCCAGCAGCGTAGTAGGGGCCCTAGGTGCAGATACGCAGTATTTT
TRBJ1-6,TRBV2,.,.,CASRQDSPLHF,TGTGCCAGCAGACAAGACTCACCCCTCCACTTT
TRBJ1-5,TRBV18,.,TRBD1,CASSLDRGINQPQHF,TGTGCCAGCTCCCTGGACAGGGGCATCAATCAGCCCCAGCATTTT
TRBJ2-6,TRBV29-1,.,.,CSVARTGANVLTF,TGCAGCGTTGCCAGAACTGGGGCCAACGTCCTGACTTTC
TRBJ2-5,TRBV3-1,.,.,CASSLQYGQQETQYF,TGTGCCAGCAGCCTGCAATACGGACAGCAAGAGACCCAGTACTTC
TRBJ1-1,TRBV4-1,.,.,CASSQDLGVVNTEAFF,TGCGCCAGCAGCCAAGATCTCGGAGTAGTTAACACTGAAGCTTTCTTT
TRBJ2-3,TRBV6-6,.,.,CASTDLSATQYF,TGTGCCAGCACCGACCTTAGCGCTACGCAGTATTTT
TRBJ1-4,TRBV7-2,.,.,CASSSLRGRGATNEKLFF,TGTGCCAGCAGCTCCCTTCGAGGGAGAGGGGCCACTAATGAAAAACTGTTTTTT
TRBJ2-7,TRBV20-1,.,.,CSASSAYEQYF,TGCAGTGCTAGCTCGGCCTACGAGCAGTACTTC
TRBJ1-2,TRBV29-1,.,TRBD1,CSVGDRGEYGYTF,TGCAGCGTTGGGGACAGGGGTGAATATGGCTACACCTTC
TRBJ2-2,TRBV20-1,.,TRBD2,CSARAPGLGGGELFF,TGCAGTGCTAGAGCCCCGGGACTAGGCGGCGGGGAGCTGTTTTTT
TRBJ1-2,TRBV27,.,.,CASSAGKYYGYTF,TGTGCCAGCTCTGCGGGCAAGTACTATGGCTACACCTTC
TRBJ2-1,TRBV20-1,once,TRBD2,CSAREPSGRAINEQFF,TGCAGTGCTAGAGAACCTAGCGGGAGGGCCATAAATGAGCAGTTCTTC
TRBJ1-2,TRBV5-6,.,.,CASRARYGYTF,TGTGCCAGCAGGGCTCGATATGGCTACACCTTC
TRBJ2-3,TRBV7-9,.,TRBD1,CASSLARTGISTDTQYF,TGTGCCAGCAGCTTAGCCCGGACAGGGATTAGCACAGATACGCAGTATTTT
TRBJ2-1,TRBV5-4,.,TRBD2,CATSGGLAPNEQFF,TGTGCCACCTCGGGGGGACTAGCGCCCAATGAGCAGTTCTTC
TRBJ2-4,TRBV20-1,.,TRBD2,CSASLPGGPDIQYF,TGCAGTGCTAGTCTTCCGGGAGGGCCGGACATTCAGTACTTC
TRBJ1-2,TRBV20-1,.,.,CSARSDHYGYTF,TGCAGTGCCCGATCGGACCACTATGGCTACACCTTC
TRBJ2-7,TRBV3-1,.,.,CASSQTRDVYEQYF,TGTGCCAGCAGCCAGACAAGGGATGTCTACGAGCAGTACTTC
TRBJ2-5,TRBV29-1,.,.,CSVDFQRQETQYF,TGCAGCGTTGACTTTCAGCGACAAGAGACCCAGTACTTC
TRBJ2-3,TRBV6-2/TRBV6-3,.,.,CASSYSAPLHTQYF,TGTGCCAGCAGTTACTCTGCTCCTCTTCATACGCAGTATTTT
TRBJ2-6,TRBV3-1,once,.,CASSQLDPGSSGANVLTF,TGTGCCAGCAGCCAATTAGATCCGGGATCGTCGGGGGCCAACGTCCTGACTTTC
TRBJ1-1,TRBV11-2,.,.,CASSLEYRGLAEAFF,TGTGCCAGCAGCTTAGAGTATCGAGGGTTAGCTGAAGCTTTCTTT
TRBJ2-3,TRBV4-3,.,.,CASSQDWADTDTQYF,TGCGCCAGCAGCCAAGATTGGGCAGACACAGATACGCAGTATTTT
TRBJ2-2,TRBV15,.,.,CATSRGRFPGELFF,TGTGCCACCAGCAGAGGAAGGTTCCCCGGGGAGCTGTTTTTT
TRBJ1-1,TRBV3-1,.,.,CASSQAHEAFF,TGTGCCAGCAGCCAAGCCCACGAAGCTTTCTTT
TRBJ2-3,TRBV6-1,.,.,CASSEGGPHTDTQYF,TGTGCCAGCAGTGAGGGGGGGCCCCACACAGATACGCAGTATTTT
TRBJ1-2,TRBV12-3/TRBV12-4,.,TRBD1,CASSDGQALDYTF,TGTGCCAGCAGTGACGGACAGGCTTTAGACTACACCTTC
TRBJ1-1,TRBV3-1,.,TRBD1,CASSLDRVEAFF,TGTGCCAGCAGCCTTGACAGGGTTGAAGCTTTCTTT
TRBJ1-1,TRBV29-1,.,.,CSGGDPGTEAFF,TGCAGCGGGGGGGACCCCGGCACTGAAGCTTTCTTT
TRBJ2-1,TRBV15,.,TRBD1,CATSRDRGTGHNEQFF,TGTGCCACCAGCAGAGATCGGGGGACAGGCCACAATGAGCAGTTCTTC
TRBJ2-1,TRBV3-1,.,.,CASSQGGLRDEQFF,TGTGCCAGCAGCCAAGGCGGCTTGAGGGATGAGCAGTTCTTC
TRBJ1-1,TRBV29-1,.,.,CSVFRTGANTEAFF,TGCAGCGTCTTTCGGACGGGGGCGAACACTGAAGCTTTCTTT
TRBJ2-1,TRBV7-9,.,TRBD2,CASSSDGLAGGLREQFF,TGTGCCAGCAGCTCCGACGGACTAGCGGGAGGGCTCCGTGAGCAGTTCTTC
TRBJ1-5,TRBV29-1,.,TRBD1,CSVTGTDPNQPQHF,TGCAGCGTGACAGGGACGGATCCCAATCAGCCCCAGCATTTT
TRBJ1-1,TRBV15,.,.,CATSREGQNTEAFF,TGTGCCACCAGCAGAGAGGGGCAGAACACTGAAGCTTTCTTT
TRBJ2-1,TRBV24-1,.,.,CATSEGQNNEQFF,TGTGCCACCAGTGAAGGCCAGAACAATGAGCAGTTCTTC
TRBJ1-2,TRBV29-1,.,TRBD1,CSVVGRDRGILPYGYTF,TGCAGCGTTGTCGGTCGGGACAGGGGTATCCTCCCCTATGGCTACACCTTC
TRBJ1-1,TRBV30,.,.,CAWAPLGSEAFF,TGTGCCTGGGCCCCTTTAGGGAGTGAAGCTTTCTTT
TRBJ1-3,TRBV3-1,.,.,CASTSGGDTIYF,TGTGCCAGCACCTCCGGGGGGGACACCATATATTTT
TRBJ1-2,TRBV7-2,.,TRBD1,CASSLAVRQGHGYTF,TGTGCCAGCAGCTTAGCGGTTCGACAGGGCCATGGCTACACCTTC
TRBJ1-3,TRBV20-1,.,.,CSARQGSSGNTIYF,TGCAGTGCTAGACAGGGGTCCTCTGGAAACACCATATATTTT
TRBJ1-2,TRBV14,once,TRBD1,CASSQSRQGPLGYTF,TGTGCCAGCAGCCAAAGCCGACAGGGGCCACTTGGCTACACCTTC
TRBJ2-3,TRBV29-1,.,.,CSVRRGGTDTQYF,TGCAGCGTTCGGCGGGGCGGCACAGATACGCAGTATTTT
TRBJ2-3,TRBV11-2,.,.,CASSDEALPSTDTQYF,TGTGCCAGCAGCGACGAGGCGCTACCTAGCACAGATACGCAGTATTTT
TRBJ2-2,TRBV6-6,.,.,CASSYSNGELFF,TGTGCCAGCAGTTACTCGAACGGGGAGCTGTTTTTT
TRBJ1-2,TRBV6-5,.,TRBD1,CASRITGGSYGYTF,TGTGCCAGCAGGATAACAGGGGGCAGCTATGGCTACACCTTC
TRBJ2-5,TRBV9,.,.,CASSVGHQETQYF,TGTGCCAGCAGCGTCGGACACCAAGAGACCCAGTACTTC
TRBJ1-2,TRBV20-1,.,.,CSARDPWRATTGYTF,TGCAGTGCTAGAGATCCCTGGCGCGCAACGACGGGCTACACCTTC
TRBJ1-1,TRBV20-1,.,.,CSPNELSRGTEAFF,TGCAGCCCTAATGAACTATCCCGAGGGACTGAAGCTTTCTTT
TRBJ1-1,TRBV27,.,TRBD1,CASSLSPTTGANTEAFF,TGTGCCAGCAGTTTATCACCCACGACAGGGGCGAACACTGAAGCTTTCTTT
TRBJ1-2,TRBV29-1,.,.,CSVDRRTDYGYTF,TGCAGCGTTGACCGTCGGACAGACTATGGCTACACCTTC
TRBJ2-6,TRBV7-3,.,.,CASSPGYGANVLTF,TGTGCCAGCAGTCCAGGGTATGGGGCCAACGTCCTGACTTTC
TRBJ2-3,TRBV9,once,TRBD2,CASSVGTSGSTNTDTQYF,TGTGCCAGCAGCGTGGGTACTAGCGGCAGTACCAACACAGATACGCAGTATTTT
TRBJ1-2,TRBV7-9,.,TRBD1,CASSLSRDSFYGYTF,TGTGCCAGCAGCCTGTCCCGGGACAGTTTCTATGGCTACACCTTC
TRBJ2-1,TRBV25-1,.,TRBD1,CASHSTGGLTYNEQFF,TGTGCCAGCCATTCGACAGGGGGACTCACCTACAATGAGCAGTTCTTC
TRBJ2-6,TRBV25-1,.,.,CASSPGTRASGANVLTF,TGTGCCAGCAGTCCCGGGACAAGAGCATCGGGGGCCAACGTCCTGACTTTC
TRBJ2-7,TRBV6-2/TRBV6-3,.,.,CASSYSMVRGEQYF,TGTGCCAGCAGTTACTCGATGGTTAGAGGGGAGCAGTACTTC